A selection of T cell receptor beta chains follows, all from one sample in a study of immune cell composition in non-small cell lung cancer. This table comes from immunoSEQ multiplex PCR, and its TCRdb copy is limited to in-frame clones, with some not included. This sample has a few thousand clones, with about four fifths found just once. Material for sequencing was lung tumor tissue. The receptors originated from a human donor with non-small cell lung cancer. Each CDR3 is given with its conserved first and last residue. A D gene is named only where the DNA matches it firmly. Only part of the rows carry a size: once, few, many, or a class if the clone is expanded.

clone_size,d_call,j_call,v_call,cdr3_aa,cdr3_nt
-,-,TRBJ2-4,TRBV19,CASSMTPRGENIQYF,TGTGCCAGTAGTATGACCCCCAGGGGGGAAAACATTCAGTACTTC
-,TRBD1,TRBJ1-1,TRBV7-8,CASSPGTEYTEAFF,TGTGCCAGCAGCCCCGGGACAGAATACACTGAAGCTTTCTTT
-,-,TRBJ2-6,TRBV28,CASAPFVLTVTSGANVLTF,TGTGCCAGCGCACCGTTCGTCTTGACAGTCACCTCTGGGGCCAACGTCCTGACTTTC
-,-,TRBJ1-3,TRBV2,CASSPRDSGNTIYF,TGTGCCAGCAGCCCCCGCGACAGCGGAAACACCATATATTTT
-,-,TRBJ1-1,TRBV28,CASSFIQGPTEAFF,TGTGCCAGCAGTTTTATACAGGGACCCACTGAAGCTTTCTTT
large,TRBD2,TRBJ2-1,TRBV2,CASRVKTSGAYNEQFF,TGTGCCAGCAGGGTCAAGACTAGCGGGGCGTACAATGAGCAGTTCTTC
few,TRBD2,TRBJ2-3,TRBV4-1,CASSRNPGLAGVDTQYF,TGCGCCAGCAGCCGAAACCCCGGACTAGCGGGAGTAGATACGCAGTATTTT
-,TRBD1,TRBJ2-1,TRBV6-6,CASSPTGDNEQFF,TGTGCCAGCAGTCCTACAGGGGACAATGAGCAGTTCTTC
-,TRBD2,TRBJ2-7,TRBV5-1,CASSPSSGSYEQYF,TGCGCCAGCAGCCCGTCTAGCGGGAGCTACGAGCAGTACTTC
-,TRBD1,TRBJ2-7,TRBV11-3,CASSHRDRGYEQYF,TGTGCCAGCAGCCACCGGGACAGGGGTTACGAGCAGTACTTC
few,-,TRBJ2-2,TRBV18,CASFTTGTGELFF,TGTGCCAGCTTCACCACTGGCACCGGGGAGCTGTTTTTT
few,-,TRBJ1-1,TRBV6-5,CASSSGRPNTEAFF,TGTGCCAGCAGTAGTGGGAGGCCGAACACTGAAGCTTTCTTT
-,-,TRBJ1-2,TRBV7-9,CASSSTGYGYTF,TGTGCCAGCAGCTCGACAGGCTATGGCTACACCTTC
-,-,TRBJ2-1,TRBV5-1,CASSDLEGITVYEQFF,TGCGCCAGCAGCGACTTGGAGGGGATAACTGTCTATGAGCAGTTCTTC
few,-,TRBJ1-2,TRBV4-2,CASSLGDTFYGYTF,TGTGCCAGCAGCTTAGGGGACACGTTCTATGGCTACACCTTC
-,TRBD2,TRBJ2-7,TRBV6-5,CAAWTSGRAYEQYF,TGTGCCGCCTGGACTAGCGGGAGGGCCTACGAGCAGTACTTC
few,TRBD2,TRBJ2-5,TRBV10-2,CASSEAGEELETQYF,TGCGCCAGCAGCGAAGCGGGAGAGGAGCTAGAGACCCAGTACTTC
-,TRBD1,TRBJ1-5,TRBV30,CAWGQGLNQPQHF,TGTGCCTGGGGACAGGGCCTTAATCAGCCCCAGCATTTT
-,TRBD1,TRBJ2-1,TRBV27,CASSRTGGFLNEQFF,TGTGCCAGCAGTAGGACAGGGGGCTTCTTGAATGAGCAGTTCTTC
-,TRBD1,TRBJ2-7,TRBV28,CASTTITGGSSYEQYF,TGTGCCAGCACAACCATAACAGGGGGTAGCTCCTACGAGCAGTACTTC
-,TRBD2,TRBJ2-1,TRBV11-2,CASSFGGRGDEQFF,TGTGCCAGCAGCTTCGGCGGGAGAGGGGATGAGCAGTTCTTC
-,TRBD2,TRBJ2-3,TRBV5-1,CASSLTGTSGNTDTQYF,TGCGCCAGCAGCCTGACCGGGACTAGCGGTAACACAGATACGCAGTATTTT
-,TRBD1,TRBJ1-4,TRBV7-8,CASSLYFGDRAEKLFF,TGTGCCAGCAGCTTATACTTCGGAGACAGGGCCGAAAAACTGTTTTTT
hyperexpanded,-,TRBJ1-4,TRBV7-6,CASSGGAEKLFF,TGTGCCAGCAGTGGAGGGGCGGAAAAACTGTTTTTT
-,TRBD1,TRBJ2-1,TRBV10-3,CASGRGNEQFF,TGTGCCTCTGGCAGGGGGAATGAGCAGTTCTTC
-,-,TRBJ1-5,TRBV30,CAWSAQNQPQHF,TGTGCCTGGAGTGCCCAGAATCAGCCCCAGCATTTT